This is a list of T cell receptor beta chains from one sample in a study of STAT5B mutations in CD4+ large granular lymphocyte leukemia. The table came from immunoSEQ multiplex PCR; TCRdb's copy has only in-frame clones and leaves some out. Among approximately 32,000 clones listed, around 88% were seen once. The sequenced sample consisted of CD4+ T cells from blood buffy coats. These receptors all come from a human donor in good health. The CDR3 runs from the conserved cysteine through the conserved F or W. The D gene is left open where the match is weak. Expanded clones are given a class, and other clones once, few, many or no size at all.

TRBD1	TRBV5-6	TRBJ1-2	-	TGTGCCAGCAGCTTGGGTTGGTGGACAGGGAGTACCTATGGCTACACCTTC	CASSLGWWTGSTYGYTF
TRBD2	TRBV5-1	TRBJ2-2	few	TGCGCCAGCAGCTTCTCGACTAGCGGAACGAACACCGGGGAGCTGTTTTTT	CASSFSTSGTNTGELFF
TRBD1	TRBV4-1	TRBJ1-5	-	TGCGCCAGCAGCCAAGTTCCAGGGGGGCTAAATAGCAATCAGCCCCAGCATTTT	CASSQVPGGLNSNQPQHF
-	TRBV30	TRBJ1-1	-	TGTGCCTGTACCGCCGGGACAGAAGCTTTCTTT	CACTAGTEAFF
-	TRBV5-4	TRBJ1-2	-	TGTGCCAGCAGACTAGGAGGCTGGAGTGGAGGCTACACCTTC	CASRLGGWSGGYTF
-	TRBV7-6	TRBJ2-2	few	TGTGCCAGCAGCTTCCCACAGGACGCGAACACCGGGGAGCTGTTTTTT	CASSFPQDANTGELFF
TRBD1	TRBV11-3	TRBJ1-5	-	TGTGCCAGCAGCTTAGCCCCGGATTTTCCCGGGACAGGTGGGAATCAGCCCCAGCATTTT	CASSLAPDFPGTGGNQPQHF
-	TRBV6-5	TRBJ2-5	-	TGTGCCAGCAGACAAGAGACCCAGTACTTC	CASRQETQYF
TRBD1	TRBV15	TRBJ2-1	-	TGTGCCACCAGCAGTTCAGGGGGCGATGAGCAGTTCTTC	CATSSSGGDEQFF
TRBD1	TRBV12-5	TRBJ1-3	-	TGTGCTAGTGGTTTGGGACAGGGCTACTCTGGAAACACCATATATTTT	CASGLGQGYSGNTIYF
TRBD2	TRBV5-5	TRBJ2-5	-	TGTGCCAGCAGCTTGTGGGGGGGAGAGACCCAGTACTTC	CASSLWGGETQYF
-	TRBV7-6	TRBJ2-5	-	TGTGCCAGCAGCCTTAGAGGAGAGACCCAGTACTTC	CASSLRGETQYF
TRBD1	TRBV23-1	TRBJ1-5	-	TGCGCCAGCAAATCAGGGGGAACGTATAGCAATCAGCCCCAGCATTTT	CASKSGGTYSNQPQHF
TRBD1	TRBV7-2	TRBJ1-1	-	TGTGCCAGCAGCGCAAGACAGGGGACGAACACTGAAGCTTTCTTT	CASSARQGTNTEAFF
-	TRBV5-1	TRBJ1-1	-	TGCGCCAGCAGCCGGAGGGCCTTGAACACTGAAGCTTTCTTT	CASSRRALNTEAFF
TRBD2	TRBV10-3	TRBJ2-2	-	TGTGCCATGGGGGGACTAGGAACCGGGGAGCTGTTTTTT	CAMGGLGTGELFF
TRBD2	TRBV29-1	TRBJ2-3	-	TGCAGCGTTGAGGGGCTAGCGGGGGGGCCAGATACGCAGTATTTT	CSVEGLAGGPDTQYF
-	TRBV7-3	TRBJ2-2	-	TGTGCCAGCAGCTTAGGATTAGGCCCCACCGGGGAGCTGTTTTTT	CASSLGLGPTGELFF
-	TRBV28	TRBJ2-5	-	TGTGCCAGCAGCCTGGGAGTAATTACAGGGGAGACCCAGTACTTC	CASSLGVITGETQYF
-	TRBV6-5	TRBJ1-6	-	TGTGCCAGCAGCCCGGACAGAATTAATTCACCCCTCCACTTT	CASSPDRINSPLHF
-	TRBV7-9	TRBJ1-2	-	TGTGCCAGCAGCTTACCTTCAGGGCTATATGGCTACACCTTC	CASSLPSGLYGYTF
-	TRBV6-1	TRBJ1-6	few	TGTGCCAGCAGTGAAGCCACCGGGTCACCCCTCCACTTT	CASSEATGSPLHF
-	TRBV7-2	TRBJ2-1	-	TGTGCCAGCAGTAGGTCGCGAGGCACCCTCTGGGCTGAGCAGTTCTTC	CASSRSRGTLWAEQFF
TRBD2	TRBV6-6	TRBJ2-7	-	TGTGCCAGCAGGCCACGGGGGGGTGGAGTAGTCGAGCAGTACTTC	CASRPRGGGVVEQYF
-	TRBV5-4	TRBJ2-7	few	TGTGCCAGCAGCTTGGGTCCCAACTCCTACGAGCAGTACTTC	CASSLGPNSYEQYF
-	TRBV2	TRBJ1-4	-	TGTGCCAGCAGTGCCCGGACATCCTCCCATGAAAAACTGTTTTTT	CASSARTSSHEKLFF
-	TRBV30	TRBJ1-2	-	TGTGCCCGGGAGGGGTATGACTATGGCTACACCTTC	CAREGYDYGYTF
-	TRBV11-2	TRBJ2-1	-	TGTGCCAGCAGCTTAGGAACATCAGAACACAATGAGCAGTTCTTC	CASSLGTSEHNEQFF
-	TRBV7-2	TRBJ2-3	-	TGTGCCAGCAGCCGAAGGGGTTTACAATCAGATACGCAGTATTTT	CASSRRGLQSDTQYF
-	TRBV5-8	TRBJ1-5	-	TGTGCCAGCAGCTTGGTCCATAGCAATCAGCCCCAGCATTTT	CASSLVHSNQPQHF
TRBD1	TRBV7-9	TRBJ1-2	few	TGTGCCAGCAGCTTAGGAGGGGGCGATGGCTACACCTTC	CASSLGGGDGYTF